Below, 28 T cell receptor beta chains from the same sample are listed, as sequenced in a study of CXCR3-negative and CXCR3-positive naive CD8 T cells. Study-level findings and limits: CXCR3-positive naive cells carried more hydrophobic TRB CDR3s than CXCR3-negative ones.

What these receptors recognize is not known. 5' RACE that incorporated UMI labels was used to prepare the TRB cDNA libraries. TCRdb reprocessed the 5' RACE reads and stores each CDR3 protein as one record, lacking DNA. This sample's table reports approximately 90,000 distinct CDR3 sequences. Sequencing used naive CXCR3+ CD8+ T cells from blood. The sample's subset: CD45RO-CCR7+CD27+CD95- naive CD8+ T cells expressing CXCR3 (TNR3+). All receptors come from a human donor in good health. Some clones in this sample may be carry-over from other donors' samples.

V usage is TRBV30 and J usage is TRBJ2-7; TCRdb lists TRBD1, though no DNA is available to test this call. CDR1 and CDR2 (germline): GTSNPN, SVGIG (reference sequence). The CDR3 contains 16 residues. This CDR3 reads CAWSVSTGRWPYEQYF. Variable domain in full (rest from reference TRBV30 and TRBJ2-7): SQTIHQWPATLVQPVGSPLSLECTVEGTSNPNLYWYRQAAGRGLQLLFYSVGIGQISSEVPQNLSASRPQDRQFILSSKKLLLSDSGFYLCAWSVSTGRWPYEQYFGPGTRLTVT.

The V gene is TRBV28, the J gene TRBJ2-2; TCRdb's D call of TRBD1 is untestable without DNA. CDR1 and CDR2 from the germline V gene are MDHEN and SYDVKM. The CDR3 has 15 residues. This chain's CDR3 is CASSYLPQGDGELFF.

The J gene is TRBJ2-1, the V gene TRBV10-1; the D call of TRBD2 rests on TCRdb alone, since no DNA is present to check it. Germline assignment: CDR1 WNHNN and CDR2 SYGVQD (reference sequence). The CDR3 spans 19 residues. The CDR3: CASSDGVLGTSGSMVEQFF.

The rearrangement links TRBV6-5 to TRBJ2-7; the TRBD1 assignment by TCRdb is unverifiable without DNA. The CDR3 is 13 residues long. Germline CDR1 and CDR2: MNHEY and SVGAGI. The CDR3 sequence: CASSPGVSYEQYF.

This rearrangement joins TRBV28 to TRBJ2-1. The length of the CDR3 is 13 residues. CDR1 MDHEN and CDR2 SYDVKM come from the germline V gene. This CDR3 reads CASSFDGYNEQFF.

V gene TRBV27 combines with J gene TRBJ1-6. Per the germline V gene, CDR1 is MNHEY and CDR2 is SMNVEV (reference sequence). There are 15 residues in the CDR3. The CDR3 region is CASSFGDSYNSPLHF.

The chain carries TRBV20-1 and TRBJ2-1; TCRdb's D call of TRBD2 is untestable without DNA. The CDR3 is made up of 15 amino acids. From germline, CDR1 is DFQATT and CDR2 SNEGSKA (reference sequence). This CDR3 is CSARGSAGTYNEQFF.

This chain uses TRBV12-3 or TRBV12-4 with TRBJ2-1; the TRBD1 assignment by TCRdb is unverifiable without DNA. The CDR3 covers 16 residues. The CDR3 protein is CASSRGGYTSYNEQFF.

Here the CDR3 reads CASSPHSGRESGELFF. The V call is TRBV7-9, the J call TRBJ2-2; TCRdb returns TRBD2, unconfirmable since there is no DNA. The V gene's germline CDR1 is SEHNR and CDR2 FQNEAQ (reference sequence). The CDR3 is 16 amino acids.

This chain uses TRBV6-5 with TRBJ2-7; the TCRdb D gene call, TRBD1, has no DNA to confirm it. CDR3 length equals 12 residues. The V gene's germline CDR1 is MNHEY and CDR2 SVGAGI. The CDR3: CASSHRRSEQYF.

V and J are TRBV25-1 and TRBJ1-2. This CDR3 is built from 17 residues. Germline-derived CDR1 and CDR2 are MGHDK and SYGVNS. This CDR3 reads CASSEFFEGPGLYGYTF.

The chain combines TRBV4-2 with TRBJ2-5; the TCRdb call, TRBD2, lacks DNA for checking. Germline V gives CDR1 LGHNA, CDR2 YNFKEQ. This CDR3 contains 17 residues. CDR3 protein: CASSQVAAIPQPETQYF.

The rearrangement uses TRBV28 and TRBJ2-3; the TCRdb D gene call, TRBD2, has no DNA to confirm it. The CDR3 loop spans 15 amino acids. The germline V gene encodes CDR1 MDHEN and CDR2 SYDVKM. CDR3 region: CASSFDSQSTGTQYF.

This chain links TRBV6-4 with TRBJ1-5; absent DNA, TCRdb's TRBD1 call cannot be checked. Germline CDR1 and CDR2: MRHNA and SNTAGT. CDR3 size: 15 residues. The CDR3 reads CASPEPGGGNQPQHF.

The V call is TRBV6-2 or TRBV6-3, the J call TRBJ2-3; TCRdb picks TRBD1, but there is no DNA to check that call. Germline CDR1 reads MNHEY; CDR2 reads SVGEGT. This CDR3 comprises 15 residues. CDR3 in amino acids: CASRLRGQGRDTQYF.

CDR3 sequence reads: CASRPRVGTGRPPQHF. V and J are TRBV28 and TRBJ1-5. The germline V gene encodes CDR1 MDHEN and CDR2 SYDVKM. This CDR3 has 16 residues. Full variable domain (remainder filled in from reference TRBV28 and TRBJ1-5): DVKVTQSSRYLVKRTGEKVFLECVQDMDHENMFWYRQDPGLGLRLIYFSYDVKMKEKGDIPEGYSVSREKKERFSLILESASTNQTSMYLCASRPRVGTGRPPQHFGDGTRLSIL.

The CDR3: CASSFGQGPDQPQHF. The V and J genes are TRBV7-6 and TRBJ1-5; TCRdb indicates TRBD1, and absent DNA this call remains unverified. This CDR3 is 15 amino acids long. CDR1 SGHVS and CDR2 FNYEAQ come from the germline V gene.

This chain connects TRBV28 to TRBJ2-2; the D call of TRBD2 rests on TCRdb alone, since no DNA is present to check it. Germline V gene lookup returns CDR1 MDHEN and CDR2 SYDVKM. CDR3 length: 15 amino acids. CDR3 region: CASSFVEENTGELFF.

The J gene is TRBJ1-6, the V gene TRBV7-9; TCRdb's D call, TRBD1, is unchecked because there is no DNA. Germline V gene lookup returns CDR1 SEHNR and CDR2 FQNEAQ (reference sequence). The length of the CDR3 is 15 residues. The CDR3 is CASSLVGQGNSPLHF. Using reference TRBV7-9 and TRBJ1-6 for the parts outside the CDR3, the full variable domain is DTGVSQNPRHKITKRGQNVTFRCDPISEHNRLYWYRQTLGQGPEFLTYFQNEAQLEKSRLLSDRFSAERPKGSFSTLEIQRTEQGDSAMYLCASSLVGQGNSPLHFGNGTRLTVT.

The chain carries TRBV10-3 and TRBJ2-3. The CDR3 sequence is 11 residues long. The germline V gene encodes CDR1 ENHRY and CDR2 SYGVKD. CDR3 sequence: CAISPTDTQYF.

The chain employs TRBV25-1 and TRBJ2-1; TCRdb designates TRBD1, a call that cannot be tested without DNA. Germline CDR1 MGHDK, CDR2 SYGVNS. CDR3 size: 16 residues. The CDR3 region is CASSEWRTGVWNEQFF.

The genes are TRBV5-4 and TRBJ2-3. Germline V gene data show CDR1 as SGHNT and CDR2 as YYREEE (reference sequence). The CDR3 totals 12 residues. The CDR3: CASSLTGDTQYF.

The chain has TRBV27 and TRBJ2-7; TCRdb names TRBD1, which stays unverified in the absence of DNA. The CDR3 has 15 amino acids. Per germline, CDR1 MNHEY and CDR2 SMNVEV (reference sequence). CDR3 region: CASSNEAQGINEQYF.

The CDR3 sequence: CASSPWGYEQFF. The rearrangement links TRBV7-9 to TRBJ2-1; the TCRdb D gene call, TRBD1, has no DNA to confirm it. The germline V gene has CDR1 SEHNR and CDR2 FQNEAQ (reference sequence). This CDR3 is 12 amino acids long.

This chain links TRBV20-1 with TRBJ2-5; TCRdb proposes TRBD1, but this gene call is untestable without DNA. Germline CDR1 reads DFQATT; CDR2 reads SNEGSKA (reference sequence). The CDR3 sequence is 14 residues long. The CDR3 protein is CSAREKWGQETQYF.

The V and J genes are TRBV29-1 and TRBJ2-2; lacking DNA, the TRBD1 call made by TCRdb goes unchecked. CDR1 is SQVTM, CDR2 ANQGSEA, per germline. The CDR3 runs 15 residues. The CDR3 here is CSVEERGDNTGELFF.

The chain carries TRBV27 and TRBJ2-7; the D call of TRBD2 rests on TCRdb alone, since no DNA is present to check it. Germline CDR1 is MNHEY and CDR2 is SMNVEV (reference sequence). The CDR3 length is 15 residues. The CDR3 here is CASSLSPLGGYEQYF.

The V and J genes are TRBV7-6 and TRBJ2-1; the D call of TRBD2 rests on TCRdb alone, since no DNA is present to check it. The germline gives CDR1 SGHVS, CDR2 FNYEAQ. The CDR3 has 15 amino acids. The chain's CDR3 is CASSTAGGPYNEQFF.